This T cell receptor beta chain was captured by sequencing in a study of yellow fever vaccine responses in identical twins. The V gene's germline CDR1 is MGHRA and CDR2 YSYEKL. The CDR3 contains 15 residues. Trimming removed 3 bases from V and 9 bases from J; junction bases left unmatched: 9. One entry per CDR3 protein, called by TCRdb with MiXCR from the RT-PCR reads. The table has approximately 810 distinct CDR3 sequences, about 86% seen once. Study-level findings and limits: Reportedly, twins' vaccine T cell responses looked partly convergent and partly personalized.

As concerns this clonotype: The antigen is unknown.

This TCR came from a female donor who received the yellow fever vaccine. This specimen was T cells from blood (PBMCs), unsorted or a sorted subset (not recorded which), taken before or after yellow fever vaccination (not recorded which). The chain uses TRBV4-1 and TRBJ2-1; TRBD1 matches 9 bases. This chain's CDR3 is CASSQVGQGSGEQFF. The CDR3 bases are TGCGCCAGCAGCCAGGTGGGACAGGGATCGGGTGAGCAGTTCTTC.